This entry lists 30 T cell receptor beta chains sequenced from one sample in a study of T cell repertoires in cytomegalovirus infection. TCRdb redid the calling of the reads with MiXCR, one entry per CDR3 protein. The sample has some 350,000 distinct CDR3 sequences; 18% are singletons. Sequenced: PBMCs. Every receptor here comes from a human donor in good health (CMV status not recorded). Some clones in this sample may be carry-over from other donors' samples.

In this sample, this clonotype turned up many times. This chain connects TRBV27 to TRBJ2-7; 12 bases map to TRBD1. The CDR3 loop spans 14 amino acids. V shed 8 bases, J shed 5 bases, and the junction held 7 bases outside the gene matches. The V gene's germline CDR1 is MNHEY and CDR2 SMNVEV (reference sequence). CDR3 sequence: CASGTGQGANEQYF. As DNA, the CDR3 is TGTGCCAGCGGCACGGGACAGGGGGCCAACGAGCAGTACTTC.

This clonotype was picked up many times. The V call is TRBV7-2, the J call TRBJ2-1, with D possibly matching TRBD2 (6 bases). CDR3 length: 15 residues. The V and J ends lost 0 bases and 10 bases respectively, with 16 bases between them. Germline V gives CDR1 SGHTA, CDR2 FQGNSA. The CDR3 loop reads CASSLAGTSTHEQFF. The CDR3 region has the DNA TGTGCCAGCAGCTTAGCGGGGACTTCAACCCACGAGCAGTTCTTC.

This clonotype was observed many times. The V call is TRBV7-2, the J call TRBJ2-1, with 14 bases fitting TRBD2. Germline values: CDR1 SGHTA, CDR2 FQGNSA. This CDR3 is built from 16 residues. V trimming: 5 bases; J trimming: 6 bases; junction bases outside the gene matches: 6. The CDR3 sequence is CASSLLGLAGGNEQFF. DNA for the CDR3: TGTGCCAGCAGCCTACTAGGACTAGCGGGAGGCAATGAGCAGTTCTTC. Drawing the rest from reference TRBV7-2 and TRBJ2-1, the complete variable domain is GAGVSQSPSNKVTEKGKDVELRCDPISGHTALYWYRQSLGQGLEFLIYFQGNSAPDKSGLPSDRFSAERTGGSVSTLTIQRTQQEDSAVYLCASSLLGLAGGNEQFFGPGTRLTVL.

The rearrangement uses TRBV27 and TRBJ2-3; TRBD1 or TRBD2 may be the D gene (5 bases each). Germline V gene sequence: CDR1 MNHEY, CDR2 SMNVEV (reference sequence). The CDR3 runs to 16 residues. The germline V and J ends were trimmed by 3 bases and 0 bases, with 13 bases remaining between them. The CDR3 coding sequence is TGTGCCAGCAGTTTTTTTGGGGGTACGAGCACAGATACGCAGTATTTT. The encoded protein is CASSFFGGTSTDTQYF.

This clonotype was seen repeatedly, ten times or more. The V call is TRBV12-3 or TRBV12-4, the J call TRBJ1-1; tentatively, D is TRBD1 (6 bases). The CDR3 totals 12 residues. V shed 4 bases and J shed 4 bases, with 7 bases lying between them. Here the CDR3 reads CASSWGATEAFF. CDR3 sequence (DNA): TGTGCCAGCAGTTGGGGGGCCACTGAAGCTTTCTTT.

This chain uses TRBV5-6 with TRBJ2-7; D might be TRBD1 (5 bases). In germline, CDR1 is SGHDT, CDR2 YYEEEE. The CDR3 runs 14 residues. V was pared by 4 bases and J by 0 bases, with 11 bases between. The DNA of the CDR3 is TGTGCCAGCAGCATGCTCAGGGTCTCCTACGAGCAGTACTTC. Its protein is CASSMLRVSYEQYF.

The chain employs TRBV6-4 and TRBJ2-3, with 9 positions matching TRBD2. The CDR3 runs to 15 residues. Trimming took 6 bases from V and 5 from J; bases not matched to a gene: 9. Germline CDR1 reads MRHNA; CDR2 reads SNTAGT. The CDR3 DNA follows: TGTGCCAGCAGCGAAGACCCAGCGGGAGGAGATACGCAGTATTTT. It yields the protein CASSEDPAGGDTQYF.

This clonotype was picked up one time. The chain has TRBV10-3 and TRBJ1-3; D may be TRBD1 (5 bases). V was shortened by 3 bases and J by 8 bases, with 14 bases between the two germline ends. The CDR3 contains 14 residues. Per germline, CDR1 ENHRY and CDR2 SYGVKD. The chain's CDR3 is CAISERPPGDTIYF. Written as DNA, the CDR3 is TGTGCCATCAGTGAACGCCCCCCGGGGGACACCATATATTTT.

The sample holds a few counts of this clonotype. The CDR3 DNA is TGTGCCAGCAGTTTAGCGTTCGAGCCCCAGCATTTT. It translates to CASSLAFEPQHF. V usage is TRBV12-3 or TRBV12-4 and J usage is TRBJ1-5; D gene ambiguous. The V and J ends lost 0 bases and 8 bases respectively, with 5 bases between them. The CDR3 covers 12 residues.

For this clonotype: A junction end diverges from the germline sequence, so it may reflect a read error. The chain employs TRBV4-1 and TRBJ2-3; D gene unclear. The CDR3 covers 15 residues. Per germline, CDR1 MGHRA and CDR2 YSYEKL. This chain's CDR3 is CASSQAGSSKDTQYF. The DNA of the CDR3 is TGTGCCAGCAGCCAAGCCGGAAGTAGCAAAGATACGCAGTATTTT.

The V and J genes are TRBV7-9 and TRBJ1-3; no definite D call. CDR3 length equals 12 residues. With 4 bases removed from V and 7 bases from J, the gap between germline ends came to 8 bases. The germline V gene encodes CDR1 SEHNR and CDR2 FQNEAQ (reference sequence). The chain's CDR3 is CASSSGRNTIYF. The DNA of the CDR3 is TGTGCCAGCAGCTCGGGGAGGAACACCATATATTTT.

The chain has TRBV6-2 or TRBV6-3 and TRBJ2-4; a weak D match, TRBD2 (5 bases). The germline V and J ends were trimmed by 4 bases and 6 bases, with 16 bases remaining between them. CDR1 MNHEY and CDR2 SVGEGT come from the germline V gene. This CDR3 comprises 15 residues. CDR3 protein: CASSWRGGSVNIQYF. The CDR3 DNA reads as TGTGCCAGCAGTTGGAGAGGAGGATCCGTAAACATTCAGTACTTC.

Only a few counts were recorded for this clonotype. Here the CDR3 DNA reads TGTGCCAGCAGCACGATTCCGACAGACCTTTATGGCTACACCTTC. This sequence encodes CASSTIPTDLYGYTF. The V call is TRBV5-6, the J call TRBJ1-2; D may be TRBD1 (5 bases). The ends were cut back, 4 bases at V and 5 bases at J, with 18 bases in the middle. This CDR3 spans 15 amino acids. CDR1 is SGHDT and CDR2 is YYEEEE in the germline V gene.

This clonotype was seen more than once but under ten times. The chain recombines TRBV19 with TRBJ1-1; D unresolved. Trimming stripped 3 bases from V and 5 bases from J, with 13 bases between. The CDR3 spans 14 residues. Germline CDR1 reads LNHDA; CDR2 reads SQIVND (reference sequence). The CDR3 DNA follows: TGTGCCAGTAGTATGACGATCGGAGATACTGAAGCTTTCTTT. As protein: CASSMTIGDTEAFF.

Ten or more counts support this clonotype. The chain combines TRBV7-8 with TRBJ2-7; 10 positions agree with TRBD1. CDR1 SGHVS and CDR2 FQNEAQ come from the germline V gene. This CDR3 comprises 14 residues. Trimming at V came to 5 bases and at J to 2 bases, leaving 3 bases not matched to a gene. The CDR3 nucleotides are TGTGCCAGCAGCCCCGGGACAGGGGCCTACGAGCAGTACTTC. This translates into CASSPGTGAYEQYF.

The chain couples TRBV3-1 to TRBJ1-4; perhaps TRBD1 as D (5 bases). CDR1 is LGHDT, CDR2 YNNKEL, per germline (reference sequence). Trimming cost V 4 bases and J 11 bases, with 17 bases left between them. This CDR3 has 14 residues. The CDR3 region is CASSPTAGRRKLFF. In nucleotides, the CDR3 is TGTGCCAGCAGCCCGACCGCAGGGCGAAGGAAACTGTTTTTT. Variable domain in full (rest from reference TRBV3-1 and TRBJ1-4): DTAVSQTPKYLVTQMGNDKSIKCEQNLGHDTMYWYKQDSKKFLKIMFSYNNKELIINETVPNRFSPKSPDKAHLNLHINSLELGDSAVYFCASSPTAGRRKLFFGSGTQLSVL.

This chain joins TRBV10-3 and TRBJ2-7, with 7 nucleotides matching TRBD1. Germline V CDR1 and CDR2: ENHRY, SYGVKD. The CDR3 is 16 residues long. Losses at the gene ends were 2 bases for V and 3 bases for J; bases not matched to a gene: 10. CDR3 DNA sequence: TGTGCCATCAGTGAGACCAGACAGGGTCAGCGCTACGAGCAGTACTTC. As protein: CAISETRQGQRYEQYF.

In this sample, this clonotype turned up many times. The genes are TRBV7-9 and TRBJ2-5; unclear D gene. Trimming pared 7 bases from V and 2 bases from J, leaving 11 bases between. The CDR3 runs 13 residues. Germline loops: CDR1 SEHNR, CDR2 FQNEAQ (reference sequence). The CDR3 reads CASTLGQQETQYF. The CDR3, as DNA: TGTGCCAGCACCCTCGGGCAGCAAGAGACCCAGTACTTC.

This clonotype was seen ten or more times. CDR3 amino acids: CASSSRGRNMNTEAFF. As DNA, the CDR3 is TGTGCCAGCAGCTCCCGGGGGCGAAATATGAACACTGAAGCTTTCTTT. This rearrangement joins TRBV7-6 to TRBJ1-1, with D possibly matching TRBD1 (6 bases). CDR1 and CDR2 (germline): SGHVS, FNYEAQ. V was cut by 4 bases and J by 0 bases, with 15 bases left in between. This CDR3 region has 16 residues.

This clonotype turned up a few times. The V gene is TRBV11-2, the J gene TRBJ1-2; D ambiguous. V was shortened by 5 bases and J by 4 bases, with 14 bases between the two germline ends. The CDR3 sequence is 14 residues long. Germline V CDR1 and CDR2: SGHAT, FQNNGV. CDR3 in DNA: TGTGCCAGCAGCCCAGCCGGCGCAGCCTATGGCTACACCTTC. The encoded protein is CASSPAGAAYGYTF.

V is TRBV7-6 and J is TRBJ1-4, with D unresolved. The CDR3 runs 13 residues. Trimming cost V 5 bases and J 8 bases, with 12 bases left between them. Germline V lookup: CDR1 SGHVS, CDR2 FNYEAQ. The CDR3 sequence: CASSALSGEKLFF. The CDR3 nucleotides are TGTGCCAGCAGCGCACTTAGCGGGGAAAAACTGTTTTTT.

This clonotype was recorded a few times. DNA of the CDR3: TGTGCCAGCAGTTACTCATCGGACAGAGACAATGAGCAGTTCTTC. Amino acid sequence: CASSYSSDRDNEQFF. The chain uses TRBV6-5 and TRBJ2-1; D might be TRBD1 (6 bases). The CDR3 has 15 residues. Trimming took off 0 bases at V and 5 bases at J, with 11 bases between the two ends. Germline-derived CDR1 and CDR2 are MNHEY and SVGAGI.

This clonotype was observed many times. The J gene is TRBJ2-7, the V gene TRBV7-2, with no clear D. V was trimmed by 1 base and J by 3 bases, leaving 13 bases between them. Germline values: CDR1 SGHTA, CDR2 FQGNSA. The CDR3 covers 15 residues. The CDR3 protein is CASSLGRGPGYEQYF. DNA of the CDR3: TGTGCCAGCAGCTTAGGGCGAGGCCCAGGCTACGAGCAGTACTTC.

This chain links TRBV10-3 with TRBJ2-3, with D hard to call. The CDR3 covers 13 residues. Germline V gene data show CDR1 as ENHRY and CDR2 as SYGVKD. V dropped 7 bases and J dropped 4 bases, with 12 bases sitting between them. CDR3 residues: CAINPEISDTQYF. The CDR3 region has the DNA TGTGCCATCAACCCGGAGATATCAGATACGCAGTATTTT.

This clonotype showed up many times. The chain couples TRBV7-8 to TRBJ1-3; D is undetermined. The germline gives CDR1 SGHVS, CDR2 FQNEAQ. This CDR3 is built from 16 residues. Between the trimmed V and J ends, which lost 2 bases and 2 bases, there was a span of 13 bases. CDR3 bases: TGTGCCAGCAGCTTAAGCTACGGGAGGGCTGGAAACACCATATATTTT. Translation gives CASSLSYGRAGNTIYF. The full variable domain, completed using reference TRBV7-8 and TRBJ1-3, is GAGVSQSPRYKVAKRGQDVALRCDPISGHVSLFWYQQALGQGPEFLTYFQNEAQLDKSGLPSDRFFAERPEGSVSTLKIQRTQQEDSAVYLCASSLSYGRAGNTIYFGEGSWLTVV.

This clonotype has more than one count but fewer than ten. This chain links TRBV19 with TRBJ1-1, with D maybe TRBD1 (6 bases). This CDR3 comprises 15 residues. CDR1 LNHDA and CDR2 SQIVND come from the germline V gene (reference sequence). Deletions cut 6 bases from V and 2 bases from J, with 16 bases between. The CDR3 is CASSPLQGTNTEAFF. Written as DNA, the CDR3 is TGTGCCAGTAGCCCTCTTCAGGGGACCAACACTGAAGCTTTCTTT. Full variable domain (missing parts from reference TRBV19 and TRBJ1-1): DGGITQSPKYLFRKEGQNVTLSCEQNLNHDAMYWYRQDPGQGLRLIYYSQIVNDFQKGDIAEGYSVSREKKESFPLTVTSAQKNPTAFYLCASSPLQGTNTEAFFGQGTRLTVV.

The CDR3 DNA sequence: TGTGCCAGTAGCCAGACAGGGGGCCTCTACGAGCAGTACTTC. This encodes CASSQTGGLYEQYF. This rearrangement joins TRBV19 to TRBJ2-7, with 10 bases that match TRBD1. The CDR3 is 14 residues long. The V gene end was trimmed by 6 bases and the J gene end by 3 bases; junction bases not matched to a gene: 5. Germline CDR1 LNHDA, CDR2 SQIVND (reference sequence).

This clonotype came up a few times. The rearrangement joins TRBV12-3 or TRBV12-4 to TRBJ2-3, with D tentatively TRBD2 (6 bases). The V end lost 3 bases, the J end lost 0 bases, and 10 bases lay between the germline ends. This CDR3 region has 15 residues. The CDR3 region has the DNA TGTGCCAGCAGTTTTGGACTAACCAGCACAGATACGCAGTATTTT. Protein product: CASSFGLTSTDTQYF.

About this clonotype itself: A much larger clone differs from this one at a single base, so this may be a read error. The rearrangement uses TRBV6-2 or TRBV6-3 and TRBJ2-3; D gene uncertain. Germline V CDR1 and CDR2: MNHEY, SVGEGT. Deletions cut 6 bases from V and 6 bases from J, with 10 bases between. CDR3 length equals 12 residues. The DNA for the CDR3 is TGTGCCAGCAGCCCCGTGGAGGATACGCAGTATTTT. Translation gives CASSPVEDTQYF.

The rearrangement joins TRBV5-5 to TRBJ2-3; 7 bases are a match to TRBD1. CDR1 and CDR2 (germline): SGHKS, YYEKEE (reference sequence). This CDR3 has 12 amino acids. With V trimmed by 6 bases and J by 9 bases, 7 bases remained unmatched. The CDR3: CASTRTGGTQYF. CDR3 in DNA: TGTGCCAGCACCCGGACAGGTGGAACGCAGTATTTT.